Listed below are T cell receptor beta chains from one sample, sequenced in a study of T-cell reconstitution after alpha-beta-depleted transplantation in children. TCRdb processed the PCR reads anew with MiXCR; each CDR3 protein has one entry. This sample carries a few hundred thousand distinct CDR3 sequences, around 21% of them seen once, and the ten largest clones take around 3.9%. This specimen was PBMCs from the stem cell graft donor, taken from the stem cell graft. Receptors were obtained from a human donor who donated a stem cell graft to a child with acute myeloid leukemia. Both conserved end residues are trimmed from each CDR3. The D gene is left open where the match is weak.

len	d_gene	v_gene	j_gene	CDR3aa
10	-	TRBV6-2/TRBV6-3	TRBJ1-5	ASQDSNQPQH
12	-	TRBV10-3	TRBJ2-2	AIRKDINTGELF
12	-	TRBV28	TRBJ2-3	ASNEVGNTDTQY
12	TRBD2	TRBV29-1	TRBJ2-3	SVGVAGGGDTQY
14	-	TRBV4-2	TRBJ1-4	ASSQQIRGGNEKLF
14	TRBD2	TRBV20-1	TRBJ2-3	SARALLAGGTDTQY
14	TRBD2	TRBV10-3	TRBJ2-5	AISDGLAGVQETQY
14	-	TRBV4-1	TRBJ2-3	ASSQQLAEPTDTQY
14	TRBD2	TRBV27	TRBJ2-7	ASSPYSGSHSYEQY
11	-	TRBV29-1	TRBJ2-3	SEGPSCVNTQY
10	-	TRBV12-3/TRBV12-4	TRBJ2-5	ASRGLGETQY
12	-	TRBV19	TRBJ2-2	ASSISTPTGELF
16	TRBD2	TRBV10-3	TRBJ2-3	AISESRPGTSGEDTQY
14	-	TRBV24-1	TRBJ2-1	ATSDFESSSYNEQF
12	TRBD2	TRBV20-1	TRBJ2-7	SARQPSGSYEQY
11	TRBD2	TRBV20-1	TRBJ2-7	SAWRRERGEQY
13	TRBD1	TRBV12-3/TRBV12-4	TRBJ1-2	ASSPSGGGNYGYT
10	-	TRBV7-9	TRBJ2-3	ASSRGTDTQY
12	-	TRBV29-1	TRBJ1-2	SVIQGVGRDGYT
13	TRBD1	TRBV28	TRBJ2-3	ASSSTGGRADTQY
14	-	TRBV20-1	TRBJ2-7	SARTTRTGRDYEQY
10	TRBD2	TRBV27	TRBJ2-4	ASREGENIQY
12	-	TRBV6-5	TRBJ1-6	ASSPQADNSPLH
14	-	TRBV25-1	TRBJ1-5	ASSETPRRGNQPQH
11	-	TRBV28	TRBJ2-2	ASSLRRTGELF
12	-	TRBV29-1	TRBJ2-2	SVESGGHTGELF
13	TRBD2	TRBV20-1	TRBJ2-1	SADISAGMHNEQF
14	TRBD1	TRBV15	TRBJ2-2	ATSRSRQGGTGELF
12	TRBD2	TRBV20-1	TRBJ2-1	SAKIAGGYNEQF
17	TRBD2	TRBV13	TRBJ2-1	ASSLGTSGTWGLYNEQF
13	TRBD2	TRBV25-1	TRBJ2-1	ASSDRGLAGHEQF
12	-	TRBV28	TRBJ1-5	ASRVRGSNQPQH
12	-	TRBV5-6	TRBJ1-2	ASSLGHQNYGYT
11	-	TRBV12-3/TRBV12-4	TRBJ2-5	ASRVAGEETQY
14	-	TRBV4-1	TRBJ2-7	ASSQPGMGDVHEQY
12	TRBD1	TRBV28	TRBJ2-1	ATGQGALYNEQF
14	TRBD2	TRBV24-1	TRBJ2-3	ATSDPTSDPRDTQY
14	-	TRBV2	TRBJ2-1	ASSLGLLSSYNEQF
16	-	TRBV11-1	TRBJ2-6	ASSPMISDRTGANVLT
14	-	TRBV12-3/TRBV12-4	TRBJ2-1	ASSFAGTFVYNEQF
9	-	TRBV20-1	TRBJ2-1	SARGINEQF
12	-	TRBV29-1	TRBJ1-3	SVRKRFSGNTIY